The rows below give T cell receptor beta chains drawn from one sample of a study of OX40 agonist ivuxolimab in advanced cancers. The table came from immunoSEQ multiplex PCR; TCRdb's copy has only in-frame clones and leaves some out. The sample records under 70,000 clones, 75% to 90% being singletons. This sample comprised CD4+ or CD8+ T cells sorted from blood, obtained in a trial of the OX40 agonist ivuxolimab. The origin of the receptors is an adult with an advanced solid tumor such as melanoma, head and neck, liver or kidney cancer. Each CDR3 is given with its conserved first and last residue. The order of the fields is V gene, clone size, J gene, D gene, CDR3 DNA, CDR3 protein. The D gene is left open where the match is weak. Clone size, where shown, is once, few, many, or a class for clones that have expanded.

>TRBV5-1|NA|TRBJ2-1|NA
TGCGCCAGCAGCCCGGATCCCTACAATGAGCAGTTCTTC
CASSPDPYNEQFF
>TRBV11-3|NA|TRBJ2-7|TRBD1
TGTGCCAGCAGCTTTGACCCGGGACAGGGTTCCTACGAGCAGTACTTC
CASSFDPGQGSYEQYF
>TRBV12-5|NA|TRBJ1-1|NA
TGTGCTAGTGGTTTGACTATCAGCACAGGAGGGATCCCTGAAGCTTTCTTT
CASGLTISTGGIPEAFF
>TRBV5-4|NA|TRBJ2-3|NA
TGTGCCAGCAGCTTGTCCACGGATATAGATACGCAGTATTTT
CASSLSTDIDTQYF
>TRBV15|NA|TRBJ2-7|NA
TGTGCCACCAGCACCAGGACATCGGGGGAGCAGTACTTC
CATSTRTSGEQYF
>TRBV9|NA|TRBJ2-5|NA
TGTGCCAGCAGCCGCAGGGTTCGGGAGACCCAGTACTTC
CASSRRVRETQYF
>TRBV19|few|TRBJ1-5|TRBD1
TGTGCCACCCTGGGACAGTTCCTTAGCAATCAGCCCCAGCATTTT
CATLGQFLSNQPQHF
>TRBV5-1|NA|TRBJ1-2|NA
TGCGCCAGCAGCTTGGAAGGGGACTATGGCTACACCTTC
CASSLEGDYGYTF
>TRBV28|NA|TRBJ1-5|TRBD1
TGTGCCAGCAGTTTATGGGGACAGGGGGGATATAGCAATCAGCCCCAGCATTTT
CASSLWGQGGYSNQPQHF
>TRBV4-2|NA|TRBJ1-2|NA
TGTGCCAGCAGCCCAGAGGAGGGCTATGGCTACACCTTC
CASSPEEGYGYTF
>TRBV5-4|once|TRBJ1-2|TRBD1
TGTGCCAGCAGCTTGCCGGGACAGGGAAGGGGCTACACCTTC
CASSLPGQGRGYTF
>TRBV9|once|TRBJ1-6|TRBD1
TGTGCCAGCAGCGTAGGGATGGGACAGGGGTCATATAATTCACCCCTCCACTTT
CASSVGMGQGSYNSPLHF
>TRBV2|NA|TRBJ2-5|TRBD2
TGTGCCAGCAGTCGGACTAGCGGGGAAGAGACCCAGTACTTC
CASSRTSGEETQYF
>TRBV19|NA|TRBJ2-7|NA
TGTGCCAGTAGTATTTACCCCGGCGACACCTACGAGCAGTACTTC
CASSIYPGDTYEQYF
>TRBV6-6|NA|TRBJ1-2|TRBD1
TGTGCCAGCAGTTACGGGGTGAACAGGGGGGATGGCTACACCTTC
CASSYGVNRGDGYTF
>TRBV28|NA|TRBJ1-5|NA
TGTGCCAGCAGCTCCCCGGGACGGCCTCAAGAGCCCCAGCATTTT
CASSSPGRPQEPQHF
>TRBV5-1|NA|TRBJ2-7|NA
TGCGCCAGCAGCTTGTATCAGGGACTCTACGAGCAGTACTTC
CASSLYQGLYEQYF
>TRBV5-1|NA|TRBJ1-1|TRBD1
TGCGCCAGCAGCTTTGCAGGGGGGAGCACTGAAGCTTTCTTT
CASSFAGGSTEAFF
>TRBV7-2|NA|TRBJ2-7|TRBD2
TGTGCCAGCAGCTTAAGCGGCGGGAGTAACGAGCAGTACTTC
CASSLSGGSNEQYF
>TRBV6-5|NA|TRBJ2-7|NA
TGTGCCAGCAGATCAGTCTACGAGCAGTACTTC
CASRSVYEQYF
>TRBV5-8|NA|TRBJ1-5|NA
TGTGCCAGCAGCTTTAAGGGGGTACAGCCCCAGCATTTT
CASSFKGVQPQHF
>TRBV15|NA|TRBJ1-3|NA
TGTGCCACCAGCTCTGCAGGGACAGGAAACACCATATATTTT
CATSSAGTGNTIYF
>TRBV10-1|NA|TRBJ2-1|NA
TGCGCCAGCAGTGAGTACAGGGACTTCGGTGAGCAGTTCTTC
CASSEYRDFGEQFF
>TRBV7-9|once|TRBJ1-1|NA
TGTGCCAGCAGCTCGGGTCCAGAAGGAGCTTTCTTT
CASSSGPEGAFF
>TRBV28|NA|TRBJ1-1|NA
TGTGCCAGCAGTTTAAGGGACCCCGGGAACACTGAAGCTTTCTTT
CASSLRDPGNTEAFF
>TRBV5-1|NA|TRBJ1-1|TRBD1
TGCGCCAGCAGCGCCTCGACAGGGGGAGACACTGAAGCTTTCTTT
CASSASTGGDTEAFF
>TRBV10-3|NA|TRBJ2-7|TRBD2
TGTGCCACCCTAGCGGGAGAACCCTCCTACGAGCAGTACTTC
CATLAGEPSYEQYF
>TRBV5-1|NA|TRBJ2-1|NA
TGCGCCAGCACACTCTCCGTCCCCGGTAATGAGCAGTTCTTC
CASTLSVPGNEQFF
>TRBV7-9|NA|TRBJ2-7|NA
TGTGCCAGCAGCTTGGGGCAATACGAGCAGTACTTC
CASSLGQYEQYF
>TRBV9|once|TRBJ1-1|TRBD1
TGTGCCAGCAGCGTAGCGGGACAGGGGAGGACTGAAGCTTTCTTT
CASSVAGQGRTEAFF
>TRBV2|few|TRBJ2-6|TRBD1
TGTGCCAGCACCCAGGACAGGGCTGGGGCCAACGTCCTGACTTTC
CASTQDRAGANVLTF